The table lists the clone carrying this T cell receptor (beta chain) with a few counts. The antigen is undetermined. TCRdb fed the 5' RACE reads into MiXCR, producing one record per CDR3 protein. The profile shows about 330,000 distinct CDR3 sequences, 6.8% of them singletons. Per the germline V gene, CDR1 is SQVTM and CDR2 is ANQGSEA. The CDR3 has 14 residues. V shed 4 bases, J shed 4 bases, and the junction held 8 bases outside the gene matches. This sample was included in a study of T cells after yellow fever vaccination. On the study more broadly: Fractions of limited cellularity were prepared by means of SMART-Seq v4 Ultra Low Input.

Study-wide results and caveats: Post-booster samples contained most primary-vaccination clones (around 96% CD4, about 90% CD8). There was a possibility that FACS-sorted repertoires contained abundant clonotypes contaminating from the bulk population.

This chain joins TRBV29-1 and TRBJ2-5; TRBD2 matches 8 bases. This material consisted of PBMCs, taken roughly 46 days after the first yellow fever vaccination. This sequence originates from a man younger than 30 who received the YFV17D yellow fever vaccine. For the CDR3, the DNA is TGCAGCGTTGCAGCGGGGGAATCAACAGAGACCCAGTACTTC. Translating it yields CSVAAGESTETQYF.